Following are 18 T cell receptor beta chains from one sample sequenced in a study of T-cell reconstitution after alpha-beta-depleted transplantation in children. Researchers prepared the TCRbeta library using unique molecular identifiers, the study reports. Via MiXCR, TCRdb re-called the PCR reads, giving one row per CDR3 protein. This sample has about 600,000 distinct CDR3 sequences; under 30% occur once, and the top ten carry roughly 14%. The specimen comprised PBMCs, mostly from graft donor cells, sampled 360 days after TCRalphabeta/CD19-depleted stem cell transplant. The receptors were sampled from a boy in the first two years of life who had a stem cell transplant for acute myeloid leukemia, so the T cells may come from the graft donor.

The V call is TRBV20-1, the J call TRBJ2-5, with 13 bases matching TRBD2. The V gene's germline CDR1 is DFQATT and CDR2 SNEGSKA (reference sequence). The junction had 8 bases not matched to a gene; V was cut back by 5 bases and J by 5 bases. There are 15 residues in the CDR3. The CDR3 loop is CSARTSGGVEETQYF. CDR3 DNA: TGCAGTGCTCGGACTAGCGGGGGTGTGGAGGAGACCCAGTACTTC.

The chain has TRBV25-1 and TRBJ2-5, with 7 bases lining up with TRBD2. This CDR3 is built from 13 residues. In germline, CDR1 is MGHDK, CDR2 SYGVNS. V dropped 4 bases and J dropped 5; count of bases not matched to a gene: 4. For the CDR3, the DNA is TGTGCCAGCAGTGCAGTTAGCGGGGAGACCCAGTACTTC. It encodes CASSAVSGETQYF.

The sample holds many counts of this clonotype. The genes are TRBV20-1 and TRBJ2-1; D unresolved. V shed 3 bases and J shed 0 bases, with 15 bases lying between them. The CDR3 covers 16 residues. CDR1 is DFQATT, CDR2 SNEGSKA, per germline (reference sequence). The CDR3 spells CSASRRLSSSYNEQFF. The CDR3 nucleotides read TGCAGTGCTAGCCGTCGATTAAGCAGCTCCTACAATGAGCAGTTCTTC.

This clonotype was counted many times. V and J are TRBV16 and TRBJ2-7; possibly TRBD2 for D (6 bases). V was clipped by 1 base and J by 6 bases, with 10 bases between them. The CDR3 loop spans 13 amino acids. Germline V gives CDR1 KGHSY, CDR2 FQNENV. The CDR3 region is CASSQFRGGEQYV. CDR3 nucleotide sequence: TGTGCCAGCAGCCAATTTCGGGGAGGCGAGCAGTACGTC.

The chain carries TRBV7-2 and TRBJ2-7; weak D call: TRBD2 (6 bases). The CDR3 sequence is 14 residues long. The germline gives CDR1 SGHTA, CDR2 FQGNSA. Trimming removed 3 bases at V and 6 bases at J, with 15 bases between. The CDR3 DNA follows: TGTGCCAGCAGCTTGGGACTTGAGGTCTCCGAGCAGTACTTC. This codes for CASSLGLEVSEQYF. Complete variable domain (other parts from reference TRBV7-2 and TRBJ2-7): GAGVSQSPSNKVTEKGKDVELRCDPISGHTALYWYRQSLGQGLEFLIYFQGNSAPDKSGLPSDRFSAERTGGSVSTLTIQRTQQEDSAVYLCASSLGLEVSEQYFGPGTRLTVT.

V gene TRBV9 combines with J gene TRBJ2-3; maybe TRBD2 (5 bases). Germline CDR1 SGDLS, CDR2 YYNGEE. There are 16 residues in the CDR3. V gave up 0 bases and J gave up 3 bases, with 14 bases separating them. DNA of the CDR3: TGTGCCAGCAGCGTAGGTAGCGAGCGACCGACAGATACGCAGTATTTT. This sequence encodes CASSVGSERPTDTQYF.

CDR3 in DNA: TGCAGCGCCCACAGGAGGACGAACACTGAAGCTTTCTTT. Its translation is CSAHRRTNTEAFF. The V and J genes are TRBV29-1 and TRBJ1-1; D is possibly TRBD1 (5 bases). The germline V gene has CDR1 SQVTM and CDR2 ANQGSEA. Trimming took off 7 bases at V and 1 base at J, with 13 bases between the two ends. The CDR3 is 13 residues long.

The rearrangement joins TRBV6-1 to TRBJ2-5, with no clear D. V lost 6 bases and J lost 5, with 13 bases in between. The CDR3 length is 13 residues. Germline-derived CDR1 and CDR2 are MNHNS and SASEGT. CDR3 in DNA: TGTGCCAGCAGGATGACCGTGGGGGAGACCCAGTACTTC. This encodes CASRMTVGETQYF.

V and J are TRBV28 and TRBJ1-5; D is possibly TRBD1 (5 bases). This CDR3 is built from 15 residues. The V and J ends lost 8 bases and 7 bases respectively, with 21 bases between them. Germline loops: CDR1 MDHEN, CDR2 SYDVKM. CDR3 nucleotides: TGTGCCAGCTATACCGGAACGGGACTTCAGCAGCCCCAGCATTTT. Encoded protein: CASYTGTGLQQPQHF.

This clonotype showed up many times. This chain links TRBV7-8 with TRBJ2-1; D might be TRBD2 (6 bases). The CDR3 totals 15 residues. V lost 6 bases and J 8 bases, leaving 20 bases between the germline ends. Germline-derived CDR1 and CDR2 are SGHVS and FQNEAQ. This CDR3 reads CASSDWGVNTYEQFF. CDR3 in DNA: TGTGCCAGCAGTGACTGGGGGGTTAACACCTATGAGCAGTTCTTC.

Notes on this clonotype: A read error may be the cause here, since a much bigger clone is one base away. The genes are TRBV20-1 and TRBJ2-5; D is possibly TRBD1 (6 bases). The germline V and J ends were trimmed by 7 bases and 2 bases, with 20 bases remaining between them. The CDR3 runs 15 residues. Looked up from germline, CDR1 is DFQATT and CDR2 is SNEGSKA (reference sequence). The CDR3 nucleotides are TGCAGTGGTAATAACATAGGACAGATGCAAGAGACCCAGTACTTC. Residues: CSGNNIGQMQETQYF.

The CDR3 coding sequence is TGCGCCAGCAGTGACCGGAAGTTAGGGACCCAGTACTTC. This codes for CASSDRKLGTQYF. The rearrangement links TRBV10-2 to TRBJ2-5, with D unclear. The CDR3 totals 13 residues. CDR1 WSHSY and CDR2 SAAADI come from the germline V gene. Trimming took 3 bases from V and 7 from J, leaving 12 bases between them.

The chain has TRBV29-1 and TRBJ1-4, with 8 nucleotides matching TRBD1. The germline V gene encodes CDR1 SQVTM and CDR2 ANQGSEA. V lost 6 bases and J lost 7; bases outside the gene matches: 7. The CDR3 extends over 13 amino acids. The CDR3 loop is CSVQTGDGEKLFF. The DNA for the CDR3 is TGCAGCGTGCAGACAGGGGACGGTGAAAAACTGTTTTTT.

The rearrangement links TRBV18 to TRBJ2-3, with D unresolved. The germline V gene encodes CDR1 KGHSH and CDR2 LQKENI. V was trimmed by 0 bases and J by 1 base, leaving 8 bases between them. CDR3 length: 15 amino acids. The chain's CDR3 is CASSPPGYGTDTQYF. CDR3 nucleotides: TGTGCCAGCTCACCACCGGGATACGGCACAGATACGCAGTATTTT.

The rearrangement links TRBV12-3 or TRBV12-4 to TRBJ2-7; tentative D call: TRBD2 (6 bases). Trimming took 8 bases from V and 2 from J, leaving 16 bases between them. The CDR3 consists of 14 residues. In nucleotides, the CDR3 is TGTGCCAGCGGATTTGGGGACTTAGCCTACGAGCAGTACTTC. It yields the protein CASGFGDLAYEQYF.

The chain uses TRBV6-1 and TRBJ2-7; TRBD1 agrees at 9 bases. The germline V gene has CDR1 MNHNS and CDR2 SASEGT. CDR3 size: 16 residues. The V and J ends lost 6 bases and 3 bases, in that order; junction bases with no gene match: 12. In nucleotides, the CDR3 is TGTGCCAGCAGCCTCTCAGGACAGGGGAGTTTCTACGAGCAGTACTTC. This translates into CASSLSGQGSFYEQYF.

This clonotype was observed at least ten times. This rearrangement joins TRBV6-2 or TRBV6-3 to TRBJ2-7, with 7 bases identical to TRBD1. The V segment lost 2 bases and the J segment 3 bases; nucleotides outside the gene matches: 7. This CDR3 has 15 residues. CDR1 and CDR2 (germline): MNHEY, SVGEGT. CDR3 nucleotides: TGTGCCAGCAGTTACGGGGGACAGATAGACTACGAGCAGTACGTC. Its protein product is CASSYGGQIDYEQYV.

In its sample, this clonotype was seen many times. The CDR3 sequence: CSATGQLYEQYV. The CDR3, as DNA: TGCAGTGCTACCGGACAACTCTACGAGCAGTACGTC. V and J are TRBV20-1 and TRBJ2-7, with D possibly TRBD1 on 5 matching bases. The germline gives CDR1 DFQATT, CDR2 SNEGSKA (reference sequence). The length of the CDR3 is 12 residues. The V gene lost 4 bases and the J gene lost 3 bases, with 10 bases spanning the gap.